The clone carrying this T cell receptor (beta chain) was observed once. As yet, its antigen is unknown. It is unclear where the CDR3 begins or ends on the DNA, so no DNA is shown, and the CDR3 is as TCRdb lists it. The assay was immunoSEQ multiplex PCR, and TCRdb's table has in-frame clones only and misses some. The sample includes about 52,000 clones, approximately 91% of them seen just once. The data derive from a study of Tregs in tolerant kidney transplant recipients. Broader study findings: The most relevant donor-specific Treg TCRbeta repertoire apparently came from expansion with activated donor B cells. Findings come from small patient numbers and require larger validation.

The CDR3 contains 15 residues when both ends are counted. Mixed chimerism was transient after nonmyeloablative marrow transplants from related graft donors. The genes are TRBV21-1 and TRBJ1-1; the table assigns TRBD1, which was not confirmed against the DNA. TRBV21-1 is a listed pseudogene. This sequence was found in a human patient who received a combined kidney and bone marrow transplant. A subset of T cells may come from the graft donor. The specimen was CD8+ T cells from blood (PBMCs), collected 24 months after the transplant. CDR3 in amino acids: CASSKFGTGSTEAFF.